These 6 T cell receptor beta chains were sequenced from one sample in a study of blood T cell repertoires in COVID-19. The method was immunoSEQ multiplex PCR; TCRdb's version includes in-frame clones alone and lacks a portion of them. This table has 140,000 to 150,000 clones, over 80% appearing once. Sequencing was performed on peripheral blood. Every receptor here comes from a man aged 80 or over with acute or convalescent COVID-19.

The chain joins TRBV7-9 to TRBJ2-4; no definite D call. This CDR3 spans 17 amino acids. Germline CDR1 reads SEHNR; CDR2 reads FQNEAQ (reference sequence). The germline V and J ends were trimmed by 0 bases and 0 bases, with 12 bases remaining between them. This chain's CDR3 is CASSLALLILAKNIQYF. CDR3 bases: TGTGCCAGCAGCTTAGCGCTCCTAATCCTAGCCAAAAACATTCAGTACTTC.

CDR3 nucleotide sequence: TGTGCCAGCAGAAAGGGACTAGAATTTAATGAGCAGTTCTTC. Protein sequence: CASRKGLEFNEQFF. The chain links TRBV2 to TRBJ2-1, with 8 bases fitting TRBD2. Per germline, CDR1 SNHLY and CDR2 FYNNEI. V shed 6 bases and J 7 bases; nucleotides not matched to a gene: 8. This CDR3 is 14 amino acids long.

The chain uses TRBV27 and TRBJ1-1, with no clear D. The CDR3 runs to 15 residues. Between the trimmed V and J ends, which lost 6 bases and 2 bases, there was a span of 16 bases. Per the germline V gene, CDR1 is MNHEY and CDR2 is SMNVEV (reference sequence). The chain's CDR3 is CASSPMARVNTEAFF. The CDR3 region has the DNA TGTGCCAGCAGCCCGATGGCGAGGGTAAACACTGAAGCTTTCTTT.

This clone was detected once. CDR3 sequence: CASMRGQGAYDSPLHF. The CDR3 nucleotides are TGTGCCAGCATGCGAGGACAGGGGGCTTACGATTCACCCCTCCACTTT. V is TRBV25-1 and J is TRBJ1-6; 11 bases fit TRBD1. Trimming cost V 7 bases and J 8 bases; bases outside gene matches: 10. Germline assignment: CDR1 MGHDK and CDR2 SYGVNS. This CDR3 has 16 residues.

The chain recombines TRBV5-1 with TRBJ2-5, with D unclear. Germline values: CDR1 SGHRS, CDR2 YFSETQ. There are 15 residues in the CDR3. Trimming left V 1 base short and J 4 bases short, with 14 bases between. The CDR3 reads CASSLKAPTVETQYF. The CDR3, as DNA: TGCGCCAGCAGCTTGAAAGCGCCTACGGTAGAGACCCAGTACTTC.

V is TRBV5-1 and J is TRBJ1-6, with a weak D call TRBD1 (6 bases). V lost 0 bases to trimming and J lost 6 bases, with 13 bases between them. The CDR3 has 16 residues. Germline CDR1 and CDR2: SGHRS and YFSETQ. For the CDR3, the DNA is TGCGCCAGCAGCTTGGGATCCGGGACACTTAATTCACCCCTCCACTTT. It codes for CASSLGSGTLNSPLHF.